Listed below are T cell receptor beta chains from one sample, sequenced in a study of cytomegalovirus exposure and HLA in healthy donors. Sequenced by immunoSEQ multiplex PCR; TCRdb stores in-frame clones only, minus some. Found here are 70,000 to 80,000 clones; the top ten clones hold under 3%. Source material: PBMCs. These receptor sequences come from a man in his forties in good health and CMV-seronegative. Each CDR3 is given with its conserved first and last residue. A D gene is named only where the DNA matches it firmly.

v_call	d_call	j_call	cdr3_aa	cdr3_nt
TRBV28	TRBD1	TRBJ1-1	CASSFRTGGTEAFF	TGTGCCAGCAGTTTCAGGACAGGGGGAACTGAAGCTTTCTTT
TRBV6-1	TRBD1	TRBJ2-2	CASSEVGGSTGELFF	TGTGCCAGCAGTGAAGTAGGGGGCAGCACCGGGGAGCTGTTTTTT
TRBV4-2	TRBD1	TRBJ1-6	CASSPDRVSSPLHF	TGTGCCAGCAGTCCCGACAGGGTTTCTTCACCCCTCCACTTT
TRBV30	.	TRBJ2-7	CAWSVGVSYEQYF	TGTGCCTGGAGTGTAGGGGTTAGCTACGAGCAGTACTTC
TRBV7-8	TRBD1	TRBJ1-3	CASSHRGSGNTIYF	TGTGCCAGCAGCCACAGGGGTTCCGGAAACACCATATATTTT
TRBV4-1	.	TRBJ1-6	CASSPGDRNSPLHF	TGCGCCAGCAGCCCAGGGGATCGGAATTCACCCCTCCACTTT
TRBV30	.	TRBJ1-2	CAWISTLANYGYTF	TGTGCCTGGATTTCGACACTAGCTAACTATGGCTACACCTTC
TRBV5-1	.	TRBJ2-2	CASSLDLQNTGELFF	TGCGCCAGCAGCTTGGATTTACAGAACACCGGGGAGCTGTTTTTT
TRBV4-2	TRBD1	TRBJ2-1	CASSQGPGQAYNEQFF	TGTGCCAGCAGCCAAGGCCCGGGACAGGCTTACAATGAGCAGTTCTTC
TRBV6-7	.	TRBJ1-5	CASSYRPRAQHF	TGTGCCAGCAGTTATCGGCCCCGGGCCCAGCATTTT
TRBV6-5	TRBD1	TRBJ2-4	CASMGQGTAKNIQYF	TGTGCCAGCATGGGACAGGGGACGGCCAAAAACATTCAGTACTTC
TRBV19	TRBD1	TRBJ2-5	CASGDRRETQYF	TGTGCCAGTGGGGACAGGCGGGAGACCCAGTACTTC
TRBV19	.	TRBJ2-7	CASSIREFYEQYF	TGTGCCAGTAGTATTCGAGAATTCTACGAGCAGTACTTC
TRBV5-4	.	TRBJ2-5	CASSLEGFTYQETQYF	TGTGCCAGCAGCCTGGAGGGGTTTACCTACCAAGAGACCCAGTACTTC
TRBV5-1	.	TRBJ2-5	CASSLERTQETQYF	TGCGCCAGCAGCTTGGAACGGACTCAAGAGACCCAGTACTTC
TRBV6-5	.	TRBJ1-5	CASRSDRRDQPQHF	TGTGCCAGCAGAAGTGACAGGCGCGATCAGCCCCAGCATTTT
TRBV27	.	TRBJ1-5	CASSSRREGRNQPQHF	TGTGCCAGCAGTTCCCGGAGGGAGGGGAGAAATCAGCCCCAGCATTTT
TRBV5-4	.	TRBJ1-2	CASSSGGIAGYTF	TGTGCCAGCAGCTCGGGGGGTATCGCTGGCTACACCTTC
TRBV19	.	TRBJ1-6	CASSVGLNSPLHF	TGTGCCAGTAGTGTCGGACTTAATTCACCCCTCCACTTT
TRBV19	.	TRBJ1-5	CASSMGLAGHSNQPQHF	TGTGCCAGTAGTATGGGGCTGGCAGGGCATAGCAATCAGCCCCAGCATTTT
TRBV19	.	TRBJ1-5	CASSIRQGNQPQHF	TGTGCCAGTAGTATAAGACAGGGCAATCAGCCCCAGCATTTT
TRBV4-2	.	TRBJ1-1	CASSQVGGPLNTEAFF	TGTGCCAGCAGCCAAGTAGGGGGACCGTTGAACACTGAAGCTTTCTTT